This TCR beta chain was profiled in a study of T cells in Graves' hyperthyroidism and ophthalmopathy. This clonotype was seen many times. Its antigen is unknown. The CDR3 totals 15 residues. Germline CDR1 is MNHNS and CDR2 is SASEGT. With 7 bases removed from V and 2 bases from J, the gap between germline ends came to 16 bases. The investigators amplified TCR beta CDR3 regions from RNA transcripts. The study used the HTBI primer set for a first-round RT-PCR of the TCR CDR3. Using its own MiXCR run on the multiplex PCR reads, TCRdb lists one record per CDR3 protein. This table has a few hundred thousand distinct CDR3 sequences, 15% to 17% appearing once. Graves' hyperthyroidism qualified as stable when ophthalmopathy did not progress within 18 months. Diagnosis relied on clinical symptoms, serum thyroxine and TRAb, thyroid ultrasound and orbital computed tomography. Findings of the study overall: Before onset, by a median of about six months, the model predicted ophthalmopathy.

The sequenced material came from blood. This chain connects TRBV6-1 to TRBJ2-3; tentative D call: TRBD2 (6 bases). This clonotype was obtained from a woman aged 25 to 39 with Graves' hyperthyroidism. CDR3 coding DNA: TGTGCCAGCAATGGGCCTAGCGCCCACACAGATACGCAGTATTTT. This translates into CASNGPSAHTDTQYF.